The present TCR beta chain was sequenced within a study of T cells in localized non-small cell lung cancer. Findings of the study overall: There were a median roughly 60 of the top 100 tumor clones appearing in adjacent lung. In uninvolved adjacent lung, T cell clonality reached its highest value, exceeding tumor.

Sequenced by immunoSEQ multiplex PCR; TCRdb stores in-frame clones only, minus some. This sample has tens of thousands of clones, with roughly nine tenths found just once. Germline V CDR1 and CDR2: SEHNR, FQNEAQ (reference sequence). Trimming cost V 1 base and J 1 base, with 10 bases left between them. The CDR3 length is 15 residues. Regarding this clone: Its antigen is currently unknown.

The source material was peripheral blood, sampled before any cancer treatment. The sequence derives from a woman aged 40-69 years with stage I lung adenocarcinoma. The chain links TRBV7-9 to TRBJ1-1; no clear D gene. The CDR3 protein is CASSLDLNTNTEAFF. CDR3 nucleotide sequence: TGTGCCAGCAGCTTAGATCTGAATACGAACACTGAAGCTTTCTTT. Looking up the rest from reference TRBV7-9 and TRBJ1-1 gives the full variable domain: DTGVSQNPRHKITKRGQNVTFRCDPISEHNRLYWYRQTLGQGPEFLTYFQNEAQLEKSRLLSDRFSAERPKGSFSTLEIQRTEQGDSAMYLCASSLDLNTNTEAFFGQGTRLTVV.